This T cell receptor (beta chain) is from a study of identical twins listed by TCRdb under 2016. Study-wide context: To test whether fetal clonotypes persist, the study used deep sequencing on TCR alpha and beta repertoires from monozygotic twins, unrelated adults of various ages, and cord blood. To rule out contamination, the twin experiments were replicated at different times with different library preparation protocols.

Every donor in the study was a healthy Caucasian. The twin cohort comprised three pairs of female monozygotic twins, all aged about 18 to 30 years. Peripheral blood mononuclear cells were the source from which RNA for the TCR libraries was isolated. In its sample, this clonotype was seen a few times. Its binding antigen is unknown. It has no much larger one-base neighbor in the sample; base qualities were not kept. The library came from 5' RACE. TCRdb lists the instrument as Illumina HiSeq 2000. Template switching introduced a universal primer binding site; the final cDNA contained a unique molecular identifier, enabling accurate counting of TCR cDNA molecules. Specific primers in the conserved constant-segment region were used to synthesize first-strand cDNA for the TCR alpha and beta chains. Each cDNA library was double barcoded, with a SMART-Mk sample barcode plus Illumina barcodes, to control for contamination. TruSeq adapter sequences and Illumina sample barcodes were added in two successive PCR steps. The TCR alpha and beta cDNA libraries were sequenced on the Illumina HiSeq platform using custom primers. The original methods were these. MiGEC processed the raw reads to extract unique molecular identifiers, while MiXCR was used to determine the CDR3 positions. Recombination models were inferred per individual with the repgenHMM and IGoR tools using an EM algorithm. Shared clonotypes were analyzed with the tcR package in R, and sharing was normalized by the product of cloneset sizes. Out-of-frame nonproductive sequences were analyzed to study raw recombination free of thymic and clonal selection effects. The public reads were reprocessed in TCRdb via fastp at Q25 and MiXCR, keeping in-frame beta chains. All rows with the same CDR3 protein become a single entry with the most common DNA and genes. TCRdb's processing, not the authors', yielded these V and J calls. This sample gives about 720,000 distinct CDR3 sequences in total; 8% to 9% of them show up just once. In total, the top ten clones hold around 0.98% of the sample.

What the work shows at the level of the full study, not this receptor alone: Zero-insertion analyses could be partly confounded by invariant T cells such as MAIT and iNKT, although diverse VJ usage argued against such confounding for most clonotypes. In beta out-of-frame sequences, excess twin sharing was weaker, because having fewer shared sequences lowered the signal-to-noise ratio. Out-of-frame TCR alpha sequences shared between twins showed an excess of low generation-probability sequences compared with coincidental sharing between unrelated individuals. Conclusions relied on cross-sectional statistical analysis, since the same donors could not be followed over many years. In monozygotic twins, out-of-frame TCR alpha sharing was systematically underestimated by recombination models, although the models agreed with sharing between unrelated individuals. Abundant cord blood beta clonotypes had fewer insertions, young adult naive repertoires showed a similar but weaker trend, and memory repertoires showed no such trend.

Trimming at the junction amounts to 6 bases on V and 5 bases on J, and the germline ends lie 17 bases apart. The germline V gene encodes CDR1 DFQATT and CDR2 SNEGSKA (reference sequence). Counted from cysteine to phenylalanine, this CDR3 has 14 amino acids. The DNA shown is the 42-base CDR3, in frame from base 1. These sequences were also reported in another study, on yellow fever vaccine responses in identical twins. The second paper states: According to the authors, in identical twins the way T cells responded to vaccination appeared partly convergent and partly personalized. In the study, vaccine-responding T cell clones were precisely tracked in identical twins.

The receptor was isolated from a woman aged 18-30 years in good health. The specimen sequenced was PBMCs. Rearrangement joined TRBV20-1 to TRBJ1-5; the best D guess is TRBD1, with 5 bases matching. The sequenced DNA: TGCAGTGCCCCACCAGTCGGAGGGGATCAGCCCCAGCATTTT. The translation is CSAPPVGGDQPQHF.